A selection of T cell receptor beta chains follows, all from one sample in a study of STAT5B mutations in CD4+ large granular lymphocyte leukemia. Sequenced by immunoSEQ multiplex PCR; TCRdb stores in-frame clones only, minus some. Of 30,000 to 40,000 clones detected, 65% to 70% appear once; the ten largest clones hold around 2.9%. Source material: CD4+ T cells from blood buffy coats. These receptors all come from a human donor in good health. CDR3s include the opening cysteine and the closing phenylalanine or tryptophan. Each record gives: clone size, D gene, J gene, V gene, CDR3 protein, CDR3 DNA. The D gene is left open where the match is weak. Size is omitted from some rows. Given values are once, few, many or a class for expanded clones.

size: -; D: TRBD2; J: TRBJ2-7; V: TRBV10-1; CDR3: CASSERLAGESYEQYF; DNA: TGCGCCAGCAGTGAGCGGCTAGCGGGAGAATCCTACGAGCAGTACTTC
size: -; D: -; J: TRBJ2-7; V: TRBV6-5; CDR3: CASRRHDRPYEQYF; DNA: TGTGCCAGCAGAAGGCACGACAGGCCCTACGAGCAGTACTTC
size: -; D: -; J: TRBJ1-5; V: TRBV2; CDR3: CASSSQGMDNQPQHF; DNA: TGTGCCAGCAGTTCCCAGGGGATGGACAATCAGCCCCAGCATTTT
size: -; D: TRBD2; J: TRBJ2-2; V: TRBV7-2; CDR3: CASSLRAGRGTGELFF; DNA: TGTGCCAGCAGCTTACGAGCGGGGAGGGGCACCGGGGAGCTGTTTTTT
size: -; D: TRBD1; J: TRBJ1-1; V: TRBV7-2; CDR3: CASSFRGRDTEAFF; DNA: TGTGCCAGCAGTTTCAGGGGGCGGGACACTGAAGCTTTCTTT
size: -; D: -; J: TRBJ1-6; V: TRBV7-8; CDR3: CASSGSRFRSYNSPLHF; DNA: TGTGCCAGCAGCGGTAGCCGATTTAGATCCTATAATTCACCCCTCCACTTT
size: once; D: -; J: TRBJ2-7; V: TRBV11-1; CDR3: CASSLTDGGAYEQYF; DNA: TGTGCCAGCAGCTTGACGGACGGGGGAGCCTACGAGCAGTACTTC
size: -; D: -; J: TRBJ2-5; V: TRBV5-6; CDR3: CASSLSLETQYF; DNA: TGTGCCAGCAGCTTATCCTTAGAGACCCAGTACTTC
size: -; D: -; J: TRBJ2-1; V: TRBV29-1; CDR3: CSVKGTPSYNEQFF; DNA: TGCAGCGTGAAGGGGACTCCCTCCTACAATGAGCAGTTCTTC
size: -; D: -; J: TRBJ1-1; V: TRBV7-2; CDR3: CASSLYTVNTEAFF; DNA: TGTGCCAGCAGCCTCTACACCGTGAACACTGAAGCTTTCTTT
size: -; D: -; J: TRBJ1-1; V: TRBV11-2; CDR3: CASSLVFGNTEAFF; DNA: TGTGCCAGCAGCTTAGTATTTGGGAACACTGAAGCTTTCTTT
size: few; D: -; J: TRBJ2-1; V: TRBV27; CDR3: CASSLSWGVEQFF; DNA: TGTGCCAGCAGTTTATCCTGGGGGGTAGAGCAGTTCTTC
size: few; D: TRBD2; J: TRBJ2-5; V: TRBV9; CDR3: CASSVGGTSTGETQYF; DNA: TGTGCCAGCAGCGTAGGCGGGACTAGTACGGGTGAGACCCAGTACTTC
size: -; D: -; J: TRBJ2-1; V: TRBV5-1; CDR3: CASSLRASYNEQFF; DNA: TGCGCCAGCAGCTTGCGTGCCTCCTACAATGAGCAGTTCTTC
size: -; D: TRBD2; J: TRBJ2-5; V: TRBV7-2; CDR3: CASSYLAGGETQYF; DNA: TGTGCCAGCAGCTATCTAGCCGGGGGGGAGACCCAGTACTTC
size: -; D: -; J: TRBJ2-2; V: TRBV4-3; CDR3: CASSQLYSGTGELFF; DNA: TGCGCCAGCAGCCAACTATACAGTGGAACCGGGGAGCTGTTTTTT
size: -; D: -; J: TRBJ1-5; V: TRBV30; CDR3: CAWSGAGNQPQHF; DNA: TGTGCCTGGAGTGGGGCGGGCAATCAGCCCCAGCATTTT
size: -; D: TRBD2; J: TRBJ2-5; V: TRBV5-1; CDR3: CASKPGGVYQETQYF; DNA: TGCGCCAGCAAACCGGGGGGGGTTTACCAAGAGACCCAGTACTTC
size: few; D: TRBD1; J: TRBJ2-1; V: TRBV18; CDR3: CASSLGQGGDEQFF; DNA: TGTGCCAGCTCACTCGGACAGGGCGGCGATGAGCAGTTCTTC
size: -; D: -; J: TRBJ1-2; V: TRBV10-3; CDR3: CAISEFDRGYTF; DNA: TGTGCCATCAGTGAGTTCGACAGGGGCTACACCTTC
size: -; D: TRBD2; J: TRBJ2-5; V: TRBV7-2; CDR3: CASSAGGAGWTQYF; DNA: TGTGCCAGCAGCGCCGGGGGGGCAGGGTGGACCCAGTACTTC
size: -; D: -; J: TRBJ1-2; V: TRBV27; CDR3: CASRGGQDLYGYTF; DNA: TGTGCCAGTCGGGGGGGGCAGGATCTCTATGGCTACACCTTC
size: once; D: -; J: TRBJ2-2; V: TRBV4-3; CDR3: CASSRLSGGELFF; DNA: TGCGCCAGCAGCCGCTTGAGTGGCGGGGAGCTGTTTTTT
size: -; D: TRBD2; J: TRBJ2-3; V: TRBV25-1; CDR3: CASSDFSGGRADTQYF; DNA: TGTGCCAGCAGTGACTTTAGCGGGGGGCGGGCAGATACGCAGTATTTT
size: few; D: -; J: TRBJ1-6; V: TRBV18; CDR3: CASSPRGGQDLSGLHF; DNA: TGTGCCAGCTCACCACGGGGGGGGCAGGACCTATCGGGCCTCCACTTT
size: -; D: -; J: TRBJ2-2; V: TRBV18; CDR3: CASSPLTVTNTGELFF; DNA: TGTGCCAGCTCACCACTAACAGTTACGAACACCGGGGAGCTGTTTTTT
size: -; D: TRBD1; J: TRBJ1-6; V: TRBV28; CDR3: CASSSVTGGNSPLHF; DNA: TGTGCCAGCAGTTCGGTGACAGGGGGTAATTCACCCCTCCACTTT
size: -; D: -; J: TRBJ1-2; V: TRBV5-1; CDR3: CASSPGQTVGYGYTF; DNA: TGCGCCAGCAGCCCAGGACAGACAGTTGGCTATGGCTACACCTTC
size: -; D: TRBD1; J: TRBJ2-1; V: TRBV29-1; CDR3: CSVGDRLNEQFF; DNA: TGCAGCGTTGGGGACAGACTCAATGAGCAGTTCTTC
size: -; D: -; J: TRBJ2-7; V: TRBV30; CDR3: CAWNSGASYEQYF; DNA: TGTGCCTGGAACTCGGGGGCCTCCTACGAGCAGTACTTC
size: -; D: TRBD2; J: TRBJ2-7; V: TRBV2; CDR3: CASGIAGSGEQYF; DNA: TGTGCCAGCGGGATAGCGGGTTCGGGCGAGCAGTACTTC
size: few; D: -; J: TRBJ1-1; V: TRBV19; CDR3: CASSGRVRLTEAFF; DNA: TGTGCCAGTAGTGGGAGGGTGAGATTGACTGAAGCTTTCTTT
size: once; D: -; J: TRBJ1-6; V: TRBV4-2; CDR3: CASSQDLGGRYNSPLHF; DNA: TGTGCCAGCAGCCAAGATTTGGGGGGCAGATATAATTCACCCCTCCACTTT
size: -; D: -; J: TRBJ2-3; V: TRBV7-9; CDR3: CASSLRAQATDTQYF; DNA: TGTGCCAGCAGCTTACGGGCGCAAGCCACAGATACGCAGTATTTT
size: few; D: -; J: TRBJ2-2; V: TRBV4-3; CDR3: CASSPSEGLITGELFF; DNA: TGCGCCAGCAGCCCCTCAGAGGGCTTAATTACCGGGGAGCTGTTTTTT
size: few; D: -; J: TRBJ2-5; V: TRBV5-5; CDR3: CASSLAGSVETQYF; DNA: TGTGCCAGCAGCTTGGCGGGCTCGGTGGAGACCCAGTACTTC
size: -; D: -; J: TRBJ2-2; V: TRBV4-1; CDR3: CASSQDTRDTGELFF; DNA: TGCGCCAGCAGCCAAGATACTCGAGACACCGGGGAGCTGTTTTTT
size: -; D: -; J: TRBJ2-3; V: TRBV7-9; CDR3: CASSLLTGLASTDTQYF; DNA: TGTGCCAGCAGCTTATTGACGGGCCTAGCGAGCACAGATACGCAGTATTTT
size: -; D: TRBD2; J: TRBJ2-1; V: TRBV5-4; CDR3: CASSPRDGGGNEQFF; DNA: TGTGCCAGCAGCCCCAGGGATGGCGGGGGCAATGAGCAGTTCTTC
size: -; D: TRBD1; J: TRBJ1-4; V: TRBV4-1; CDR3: CASTLQWGQRNEKLFF; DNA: TGCGCCAGCACCCTCCAATGGGGACAGCGGAATGAAAAACTGTTTTTT